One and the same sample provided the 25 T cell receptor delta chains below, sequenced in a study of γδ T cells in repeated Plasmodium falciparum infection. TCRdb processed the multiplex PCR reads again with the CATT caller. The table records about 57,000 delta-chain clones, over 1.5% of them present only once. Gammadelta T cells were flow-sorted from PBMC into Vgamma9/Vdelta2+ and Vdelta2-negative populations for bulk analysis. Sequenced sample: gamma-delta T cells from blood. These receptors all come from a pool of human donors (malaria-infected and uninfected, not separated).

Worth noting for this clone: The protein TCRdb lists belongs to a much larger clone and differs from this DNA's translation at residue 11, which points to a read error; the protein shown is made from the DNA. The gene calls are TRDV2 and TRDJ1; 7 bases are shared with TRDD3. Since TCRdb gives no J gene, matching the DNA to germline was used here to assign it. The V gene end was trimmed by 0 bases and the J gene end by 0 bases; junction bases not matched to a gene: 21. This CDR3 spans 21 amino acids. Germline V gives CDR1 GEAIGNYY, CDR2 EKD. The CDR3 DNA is TGTGCCTGTGACACCGCATGGGGTACTGGGGAATACTATCCGTACACCGATAAACTCATCTTT. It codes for CACDTAWGTGEYYPYTDKLIF.

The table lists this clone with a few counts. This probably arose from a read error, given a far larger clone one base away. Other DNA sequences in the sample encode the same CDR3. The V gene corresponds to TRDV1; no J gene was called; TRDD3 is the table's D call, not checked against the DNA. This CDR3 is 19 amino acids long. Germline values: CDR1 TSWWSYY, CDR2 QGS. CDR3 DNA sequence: TGTGCTCTTGGGGTTACGAACTATCTCCTGGTATTACAACAAGATAAGCTCATCTTT. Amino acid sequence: CALGVTNYLLVLQQDKLIF.

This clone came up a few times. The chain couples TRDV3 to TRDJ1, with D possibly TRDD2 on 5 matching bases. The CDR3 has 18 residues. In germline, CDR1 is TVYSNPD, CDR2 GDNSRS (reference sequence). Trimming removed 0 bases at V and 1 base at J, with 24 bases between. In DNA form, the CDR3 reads TGTGCCTTTAGAAGTCGTCCCTACTTGTTTGGGACCACCGATAAACTCATCTTT. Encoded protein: CAFRSRPYLFGTTDKLIF.

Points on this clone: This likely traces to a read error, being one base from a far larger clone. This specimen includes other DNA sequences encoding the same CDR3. The CDR3 spells CALGERLSQKTYTDKLIF. The DNA for the CDR3 is TGTGCTCTTGGGGAACGGCTTTCCCAGAAAACATACACCGATAAACTCATCTTT. The chain has TRDV1 and TRDJ1; D gene uncertain. V shed 1 base and J shed 0 bases, with 18 bases lying between them. Germline V gene data show CDR1 as TSWWSYY and CDR2 as QGS. CDR3 length: 18 residues.

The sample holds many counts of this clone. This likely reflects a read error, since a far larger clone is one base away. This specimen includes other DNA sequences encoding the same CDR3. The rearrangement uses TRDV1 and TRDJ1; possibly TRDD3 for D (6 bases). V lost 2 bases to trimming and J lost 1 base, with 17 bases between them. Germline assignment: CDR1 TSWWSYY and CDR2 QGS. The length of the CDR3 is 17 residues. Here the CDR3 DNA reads TGTGCTCTTGGGGAAGAACTGGGACTTAGGGCCACCGATAAACTCATCTTT. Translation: CALGEELGLRATDKLIF.

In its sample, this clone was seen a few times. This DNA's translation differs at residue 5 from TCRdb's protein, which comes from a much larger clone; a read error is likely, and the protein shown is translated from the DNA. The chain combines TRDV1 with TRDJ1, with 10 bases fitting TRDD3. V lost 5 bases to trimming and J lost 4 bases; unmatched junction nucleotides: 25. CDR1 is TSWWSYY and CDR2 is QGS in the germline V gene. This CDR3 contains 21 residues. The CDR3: CALGNTRGYWGITRDDDKLIF. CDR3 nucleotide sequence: TGTGCTCTTGGGAATACTAGGGGGTACTGGGGGATCACGCGGGATGACGATAAACTCATCTTT.

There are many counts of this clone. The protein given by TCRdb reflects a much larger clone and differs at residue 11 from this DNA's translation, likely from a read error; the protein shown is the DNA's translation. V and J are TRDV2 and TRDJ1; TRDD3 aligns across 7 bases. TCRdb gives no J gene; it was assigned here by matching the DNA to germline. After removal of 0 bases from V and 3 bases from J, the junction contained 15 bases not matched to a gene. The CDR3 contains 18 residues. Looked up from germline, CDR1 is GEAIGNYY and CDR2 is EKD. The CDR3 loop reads CACDTGKLLGNTPDKLIF. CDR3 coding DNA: TGTGCCTGTGACACCGGGAAGTTACTGGGGAATACGCCCGATAAACTCATCTTT.

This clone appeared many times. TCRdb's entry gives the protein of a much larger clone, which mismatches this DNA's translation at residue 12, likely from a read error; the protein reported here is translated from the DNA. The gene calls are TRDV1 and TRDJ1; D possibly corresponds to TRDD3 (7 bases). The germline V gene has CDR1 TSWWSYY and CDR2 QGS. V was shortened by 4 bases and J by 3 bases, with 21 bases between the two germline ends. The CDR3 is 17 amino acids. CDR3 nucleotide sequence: TGTGCTCTTGGGGTACCTTCCGTACTGGGGTACGCCGATAAACTCATCTTT. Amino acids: CALGVPSVLGYADKLIF.

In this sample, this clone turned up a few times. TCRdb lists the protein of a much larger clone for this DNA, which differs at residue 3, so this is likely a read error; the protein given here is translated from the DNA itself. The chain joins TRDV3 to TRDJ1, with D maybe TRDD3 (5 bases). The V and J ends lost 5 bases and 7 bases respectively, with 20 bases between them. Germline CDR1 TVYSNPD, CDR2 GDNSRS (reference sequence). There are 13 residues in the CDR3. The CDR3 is CALVPWESGKLIF. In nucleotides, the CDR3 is TGTGCCCTCGTACCCTGGGAATCGGGTAAACTCATCTTT.

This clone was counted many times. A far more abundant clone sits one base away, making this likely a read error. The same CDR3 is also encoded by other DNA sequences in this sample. The CDR3 here is CALGERYPGYVSDKLIF. Here the CDR3 DNA reads TGTGCTCTTGGGGAGCGGTATCCGGGGTATGTTTCCGATAAACTCATCTTT. The chain has TRDV1 and TRDJ1; unclear D gene. The CDR3 loop spans 17 amino acids. The V end lost 3 bases, the J end lost 3 bases, and 20 bases lay between the germline ends. The germline CDR1 and CDR2 sequences are TSWWSYY and QGS.

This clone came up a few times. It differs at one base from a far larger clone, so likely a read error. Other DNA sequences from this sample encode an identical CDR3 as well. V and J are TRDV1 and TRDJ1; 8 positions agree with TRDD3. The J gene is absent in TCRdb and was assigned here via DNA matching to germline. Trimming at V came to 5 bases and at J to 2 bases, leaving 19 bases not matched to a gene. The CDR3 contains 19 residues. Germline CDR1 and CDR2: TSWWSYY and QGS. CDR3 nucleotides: TGTGCTCTTGGGAAAAATCCGGGGGATAAAATGGGGAGAACCGATAAACTCATCTTT. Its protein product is CALGKNPGDKMGRTDKLIF.

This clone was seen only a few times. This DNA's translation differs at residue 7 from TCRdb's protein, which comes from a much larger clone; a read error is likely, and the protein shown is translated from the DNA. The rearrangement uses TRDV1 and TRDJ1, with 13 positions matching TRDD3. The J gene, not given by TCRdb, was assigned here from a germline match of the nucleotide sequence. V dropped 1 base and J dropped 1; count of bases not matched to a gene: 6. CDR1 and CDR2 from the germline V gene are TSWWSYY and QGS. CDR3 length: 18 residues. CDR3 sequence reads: CALGEPLYWGIRTDKLIF. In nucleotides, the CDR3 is TGTGCTCTTGGGGAACCTCTGTACTGGGGGATACGCACCGATAAACTCATCTTT.

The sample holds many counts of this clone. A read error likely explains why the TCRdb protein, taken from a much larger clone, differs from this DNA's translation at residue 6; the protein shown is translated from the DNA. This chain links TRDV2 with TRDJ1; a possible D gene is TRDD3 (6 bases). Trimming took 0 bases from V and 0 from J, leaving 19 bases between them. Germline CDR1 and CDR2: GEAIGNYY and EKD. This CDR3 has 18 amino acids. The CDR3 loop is CACDTIRGTQLYTDKLIF. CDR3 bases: TGTGCCTGTGACACCATCCGGGGGACCCAATTGTACACCGATAAACTCATCTTT.

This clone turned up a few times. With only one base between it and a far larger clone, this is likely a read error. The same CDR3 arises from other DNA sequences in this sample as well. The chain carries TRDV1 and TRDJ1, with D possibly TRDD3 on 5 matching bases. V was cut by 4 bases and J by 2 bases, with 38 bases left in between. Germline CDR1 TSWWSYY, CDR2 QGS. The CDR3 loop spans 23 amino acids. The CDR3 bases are TGTGCTCTTGGGGTCCGTAGGGGGGCGGCCCAAGAGGCGTATACTGTCCTTACCGATAAACTCATCTTT. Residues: CALGVRRGAAQEAYTVLTDKLIF.

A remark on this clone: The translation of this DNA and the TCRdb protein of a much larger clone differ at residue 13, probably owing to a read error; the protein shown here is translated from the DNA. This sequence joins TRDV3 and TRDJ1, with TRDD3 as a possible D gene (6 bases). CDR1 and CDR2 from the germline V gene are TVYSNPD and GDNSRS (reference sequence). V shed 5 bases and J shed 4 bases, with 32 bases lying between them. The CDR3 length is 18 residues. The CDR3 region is CARRLQIWGWPYIDKLIF. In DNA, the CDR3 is TGTGCCCGCAGGCTACAGATCTGGGGATGGCCCTACATCGATAAACTCATCTTT.

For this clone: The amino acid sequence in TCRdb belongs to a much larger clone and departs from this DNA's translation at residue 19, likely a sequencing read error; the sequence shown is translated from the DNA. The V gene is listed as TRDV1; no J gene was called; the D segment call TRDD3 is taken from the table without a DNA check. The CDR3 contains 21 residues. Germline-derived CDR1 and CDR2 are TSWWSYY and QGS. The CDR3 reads CALGAPSYVSLLGDTADKPIF. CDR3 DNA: TGTGCTCTTGGGGCCCCTTCCTACGTATCCCTACTGGGGGATACGGCCGATAAACCCATCTTT.

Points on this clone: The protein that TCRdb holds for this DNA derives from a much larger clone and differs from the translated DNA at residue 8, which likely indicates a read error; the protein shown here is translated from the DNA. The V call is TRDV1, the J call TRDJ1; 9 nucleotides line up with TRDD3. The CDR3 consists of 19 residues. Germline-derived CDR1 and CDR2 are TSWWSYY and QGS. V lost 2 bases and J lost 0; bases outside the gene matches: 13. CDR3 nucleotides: TGTGCTCTTGGGGAAAAGGCGACACTGGGGGAGATATACACCGATAAACTCATCTTT. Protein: CALGEKATLGEIYTDKLIF.

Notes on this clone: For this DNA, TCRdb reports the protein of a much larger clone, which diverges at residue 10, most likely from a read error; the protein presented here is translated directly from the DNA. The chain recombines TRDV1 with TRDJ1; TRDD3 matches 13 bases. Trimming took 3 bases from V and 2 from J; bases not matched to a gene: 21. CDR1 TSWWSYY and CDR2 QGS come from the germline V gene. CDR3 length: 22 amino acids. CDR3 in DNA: TGTGCTCTTGGGGACCTTATCCTTCAACGTCTACTGGGGGATACGGGGACCGATAAACTCATCTTT. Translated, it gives CALGDLILQRLLGDTGTDKLIF.

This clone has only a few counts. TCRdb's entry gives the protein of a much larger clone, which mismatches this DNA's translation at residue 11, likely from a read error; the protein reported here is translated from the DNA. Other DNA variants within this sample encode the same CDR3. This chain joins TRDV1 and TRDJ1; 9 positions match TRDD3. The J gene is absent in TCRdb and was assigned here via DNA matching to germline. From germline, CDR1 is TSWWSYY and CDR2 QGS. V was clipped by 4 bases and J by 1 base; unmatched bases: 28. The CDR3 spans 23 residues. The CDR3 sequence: CALGAPPTGIPGDTNLCTDKLIF. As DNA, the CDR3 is TGTGCTCTTGGGGCACCCCCTACGGGCATACCGGGGGATACCAATCTTTGCACCGATAAACTCATCTTT.

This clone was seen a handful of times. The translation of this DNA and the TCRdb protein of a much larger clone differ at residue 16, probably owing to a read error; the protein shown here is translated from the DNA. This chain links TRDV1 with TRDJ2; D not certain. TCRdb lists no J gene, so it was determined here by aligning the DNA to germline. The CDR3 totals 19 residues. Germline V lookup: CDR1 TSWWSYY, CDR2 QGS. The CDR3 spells CALGGLRASTLTLTARLFF. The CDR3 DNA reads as TGTGCTCTTGGGGGGCTACGAGCCAGCACCCTAACCCTGACAGCACGACTCTTCTTT.

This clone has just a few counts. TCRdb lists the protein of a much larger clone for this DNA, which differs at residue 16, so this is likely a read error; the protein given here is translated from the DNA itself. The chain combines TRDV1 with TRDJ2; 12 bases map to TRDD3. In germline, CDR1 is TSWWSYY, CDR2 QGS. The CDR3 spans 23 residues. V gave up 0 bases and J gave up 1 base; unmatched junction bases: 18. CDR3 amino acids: CALGELGRETYWGILFLTAQLFF. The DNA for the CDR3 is TGTGCTCTTGGGGAACTAGGTAGGGAGACCTACTGGGGGATACTCTTTTTGACAGCACAACTCTTCTTT.

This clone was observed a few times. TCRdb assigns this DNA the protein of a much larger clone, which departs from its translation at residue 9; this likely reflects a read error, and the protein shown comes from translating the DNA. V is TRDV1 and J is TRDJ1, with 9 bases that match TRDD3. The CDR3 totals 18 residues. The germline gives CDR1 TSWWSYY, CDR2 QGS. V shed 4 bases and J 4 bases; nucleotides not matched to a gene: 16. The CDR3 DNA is TGTGCTCTTGGGGCCGGCCTCACGGCCTGGGGATACGTCGATAAACTCATCTTT. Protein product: CALGAGLTAWGYVDKLIF.

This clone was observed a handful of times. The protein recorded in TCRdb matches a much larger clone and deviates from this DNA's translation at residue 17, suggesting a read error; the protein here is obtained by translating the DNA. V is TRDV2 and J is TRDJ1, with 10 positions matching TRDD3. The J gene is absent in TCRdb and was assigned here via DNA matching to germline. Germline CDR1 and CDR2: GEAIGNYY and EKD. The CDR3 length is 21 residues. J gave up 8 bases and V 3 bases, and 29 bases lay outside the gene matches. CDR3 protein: CACDPMIPHRGIRRSYPKLIF. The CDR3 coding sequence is TGTGCCTGTGACCCTATGATTCCCCACCGGGGGATACGAAGATCCTACCCGAAACTCATCTTT.

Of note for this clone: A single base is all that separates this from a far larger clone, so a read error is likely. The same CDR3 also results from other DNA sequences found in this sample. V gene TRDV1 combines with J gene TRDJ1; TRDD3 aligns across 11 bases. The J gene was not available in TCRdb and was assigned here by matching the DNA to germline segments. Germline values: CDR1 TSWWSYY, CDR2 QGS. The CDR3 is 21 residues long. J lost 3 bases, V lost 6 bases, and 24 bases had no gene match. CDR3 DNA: TGTGCTCTTGGAGAAAGTATCCTACAAAACATTTGGGGGATACGCGCCGATAAACTCATCTTT. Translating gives CALGESILQNIWGIRADKLIF.

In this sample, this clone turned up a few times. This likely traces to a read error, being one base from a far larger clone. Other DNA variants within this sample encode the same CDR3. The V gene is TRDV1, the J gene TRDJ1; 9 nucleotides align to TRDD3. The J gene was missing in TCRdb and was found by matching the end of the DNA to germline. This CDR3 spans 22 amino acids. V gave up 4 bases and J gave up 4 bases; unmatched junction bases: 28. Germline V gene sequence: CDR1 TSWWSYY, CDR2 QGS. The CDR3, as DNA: TGTGCTCTTGGGGTATTCTTCCGGAGTCGGGGGATACTCGGCTCACGGAGCGATAAACTCATCTTT. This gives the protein CALGVFFRSRGILGSRSDKLIF.